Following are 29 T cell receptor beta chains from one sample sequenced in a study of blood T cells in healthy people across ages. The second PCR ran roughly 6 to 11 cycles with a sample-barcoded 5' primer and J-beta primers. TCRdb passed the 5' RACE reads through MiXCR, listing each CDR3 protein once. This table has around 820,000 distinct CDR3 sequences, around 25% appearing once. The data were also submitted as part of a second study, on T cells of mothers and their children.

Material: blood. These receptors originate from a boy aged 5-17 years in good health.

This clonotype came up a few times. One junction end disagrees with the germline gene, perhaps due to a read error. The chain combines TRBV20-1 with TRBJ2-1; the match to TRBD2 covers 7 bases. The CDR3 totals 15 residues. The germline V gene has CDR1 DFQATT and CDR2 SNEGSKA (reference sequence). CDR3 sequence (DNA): TGCAGTGCTAGAGGCCTAGCGGTCGCCTACAATGAGCAATTCTTC. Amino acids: CSARGLAVAYNEQFF.

The CDR3 region has the DNA TGTGCCAGCAGTTTAAAGGACCCGGGGGGGGCGACTAATGAAAAACTGTTTTTT. As protein: CASSLKDPGGATNEKLFF. The chain employs TRBV27 and TRBJ1-4; TRBD1 is a possible D gene (6 bases). Germline-derived CDR1 and CDR2 are MNHEY and SMNVEV (reference sequence). There are 18 residues in the CDR3. Trimming removed 2 bases from V and 2 bases from J, with 18 bases in between. Full variable domain (outside the CDR3, taken from reference TRBV27 and TRBJ1-4): EAQVTQNPRYLITVTGKKLTVTCSQNMNHEYMSWYRQDPGLGLRQIYYSMNVEVTDKGDVPEGYKVSRKEKRNFPLILESPSPNQTSLYFCASSLKDPGGATNEKLFFGSGTQLSVL.

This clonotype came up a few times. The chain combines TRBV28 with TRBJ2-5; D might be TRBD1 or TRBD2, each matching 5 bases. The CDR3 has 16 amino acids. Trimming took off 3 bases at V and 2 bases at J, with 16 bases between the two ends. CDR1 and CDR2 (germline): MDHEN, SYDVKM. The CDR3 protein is CASSFSVGDRQETQYF. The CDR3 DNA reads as TGTGCCAGCAGTTTTTCCGTAGGGGACCGGCAAGAGACCCAGTACTTC.

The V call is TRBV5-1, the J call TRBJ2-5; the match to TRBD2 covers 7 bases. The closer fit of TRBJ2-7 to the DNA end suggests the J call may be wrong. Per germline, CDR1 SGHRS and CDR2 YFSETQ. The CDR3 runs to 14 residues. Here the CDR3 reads CASSLAFLAAEQYF. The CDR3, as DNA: TGCGCCAGCAGCTTGGCCTTCCTAGCGGCCGAGCAGTACTTC.

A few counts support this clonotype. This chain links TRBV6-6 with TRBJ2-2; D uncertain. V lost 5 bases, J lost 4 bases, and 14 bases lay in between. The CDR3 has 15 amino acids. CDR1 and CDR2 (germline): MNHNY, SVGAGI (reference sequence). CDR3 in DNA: TGTGCCAGCAGTCCAGCAGACGGACCCACCGGGGAGCTGTTTTTT. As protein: CASSPADGPTGELFF.

CDR3 in amino acids: CATARGVAGETQYF. The CDR3, as DNA: TGCGCCACCGCTAGGGGGGTAGCGGGAGAGACCCAGTACTTC. The chain is built from TRBV4-3 and TRBJ2-5; weak D call: TRBD2 (7 bases). From germline, CDR1 is LGHNA and CDR2 YSLEER. The CDR3 runs 14 residues. V was pared by 10 bases and J by 4 bases, with 19 bases between.

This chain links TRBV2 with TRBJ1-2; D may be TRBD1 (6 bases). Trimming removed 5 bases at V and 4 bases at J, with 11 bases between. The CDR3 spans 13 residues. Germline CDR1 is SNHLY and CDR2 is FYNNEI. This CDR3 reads CASSSDSVYGYTF. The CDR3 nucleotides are TGTGCCAGCAGTTCGGACAGCGTCTATGGCTACACCTTC.

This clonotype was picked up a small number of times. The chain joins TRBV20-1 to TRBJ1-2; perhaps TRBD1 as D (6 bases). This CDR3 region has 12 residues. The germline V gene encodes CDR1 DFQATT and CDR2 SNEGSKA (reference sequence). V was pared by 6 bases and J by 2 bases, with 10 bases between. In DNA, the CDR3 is TGCAGTGCCTACGGACAGAACTATGGCTACACCTTC. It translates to CSAYGQNYGYTF.

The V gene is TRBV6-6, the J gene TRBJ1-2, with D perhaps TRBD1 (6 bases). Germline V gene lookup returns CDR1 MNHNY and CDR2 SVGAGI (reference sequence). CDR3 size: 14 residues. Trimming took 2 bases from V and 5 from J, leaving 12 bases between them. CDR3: CASSYTDSYYGYTF. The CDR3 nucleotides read TGTGCCAGCAGTTACACGGACAGCTATTATGGCTACACCTTC.

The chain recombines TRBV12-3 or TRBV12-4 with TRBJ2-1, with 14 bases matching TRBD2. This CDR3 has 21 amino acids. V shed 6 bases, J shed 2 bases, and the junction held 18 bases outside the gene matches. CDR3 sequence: CASRRTSGRSIAGEPYNEQFF. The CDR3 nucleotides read TGTGCCAGCAGGAGGACTAGCGGGAGGTCGATAGCGGGAGAACCCTACAATGAGCAGTTCTTC.

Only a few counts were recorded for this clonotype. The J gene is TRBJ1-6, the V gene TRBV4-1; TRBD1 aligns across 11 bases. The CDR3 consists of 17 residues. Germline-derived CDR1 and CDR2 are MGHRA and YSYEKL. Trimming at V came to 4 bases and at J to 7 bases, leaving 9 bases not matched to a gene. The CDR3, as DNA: TGCGCCAGCAGCCCGTGGACAGGGGGCATATGGAATTCACCCCTCCACTTT. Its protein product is CASSPWTGGIWNSPLHF.

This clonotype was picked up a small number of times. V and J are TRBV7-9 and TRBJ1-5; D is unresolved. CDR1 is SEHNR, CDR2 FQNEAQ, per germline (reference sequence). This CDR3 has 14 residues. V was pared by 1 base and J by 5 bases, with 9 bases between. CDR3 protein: CASSLVQSDQPQHF. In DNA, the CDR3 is TGTGCCAGCAGCTTAGTCCAGTCTGATCAGCCCCAGCATTTT.

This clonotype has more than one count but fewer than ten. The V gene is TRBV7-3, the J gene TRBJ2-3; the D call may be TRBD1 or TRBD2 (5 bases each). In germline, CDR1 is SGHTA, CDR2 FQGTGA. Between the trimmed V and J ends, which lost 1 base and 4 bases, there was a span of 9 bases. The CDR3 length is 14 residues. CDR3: CASSLSRGADTQYF. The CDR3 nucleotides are TGTGCCAGCAGCTTAAGCCGAGGGGCAGATACGCAGTATTTT.

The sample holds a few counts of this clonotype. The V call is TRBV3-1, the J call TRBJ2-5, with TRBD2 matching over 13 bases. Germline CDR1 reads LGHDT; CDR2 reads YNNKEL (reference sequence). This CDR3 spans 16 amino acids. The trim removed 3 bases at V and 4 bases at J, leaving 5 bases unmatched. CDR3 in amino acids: CASSHTGLAGLETQYF. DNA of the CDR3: TGTGCCAGCAGCCACACGGGACTAGCGGGACTAGAGACCCAGTACTTC.

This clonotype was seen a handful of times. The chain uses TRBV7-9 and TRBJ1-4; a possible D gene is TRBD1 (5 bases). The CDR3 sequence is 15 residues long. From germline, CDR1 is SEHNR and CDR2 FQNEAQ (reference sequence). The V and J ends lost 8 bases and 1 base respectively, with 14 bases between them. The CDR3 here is CASAPVQETNEKLFF. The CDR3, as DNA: TGTGCCAGCGCCCCCGTACAGGAAACTAATGAAAAACTGTTTTTT.

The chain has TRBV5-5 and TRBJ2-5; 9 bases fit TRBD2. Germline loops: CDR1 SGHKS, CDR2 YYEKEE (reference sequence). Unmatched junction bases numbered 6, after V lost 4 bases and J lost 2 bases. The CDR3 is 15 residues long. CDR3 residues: CASSLGLALQETQYF. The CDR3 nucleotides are TGTGCCAGCAGCCTCGGACTAGCGCTGCAAGAGACCCAGTACTTC.

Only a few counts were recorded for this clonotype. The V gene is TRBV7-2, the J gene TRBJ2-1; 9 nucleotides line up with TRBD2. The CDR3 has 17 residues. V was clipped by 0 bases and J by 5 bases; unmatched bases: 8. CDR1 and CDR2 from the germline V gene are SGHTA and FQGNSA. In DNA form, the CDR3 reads TGTGCCAGCAGCTTAGCGGTGGCGGGGGGGGCAGACAATGAGCAGTTCTTC. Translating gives CASSLAVAGGADNEQFF. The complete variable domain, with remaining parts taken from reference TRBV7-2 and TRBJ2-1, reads GAGVSQSPSNKVTEKGKDVELRCDPISGHTALYWYRQSLGQGLEFLIYFQGNSAPDKSGLPSDRFSAERTGGSVSTLTIQRTQQEDSAVYLCASSLAVAGGADNEQFFGPGTRLTVL.

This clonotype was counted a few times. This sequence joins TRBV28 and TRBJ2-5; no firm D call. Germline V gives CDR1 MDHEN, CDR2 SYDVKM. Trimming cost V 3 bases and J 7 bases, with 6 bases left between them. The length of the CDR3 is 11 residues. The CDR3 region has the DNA TGTGCCAGCAGTTTTGAGGTGACCCAGTACTTC. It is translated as CASSFEVTQYF.

The CDR3 nucleotides are TGTGCCAGCAGCTCAGGATTGTTGGCGGGGGATAATAAGCAGTTCTTC. Translating it yields CASSSGLLAGDNKQFF. The J gene is TRBJ2-1, the V gene TRBV7-9; 7 bases fit TRBD2. This CDR3 spans 16 amino acids. V trimming: 4 bases; J trimming: 11 bases; junction bases outside the gene matches: 17. The germline gives CDR1 SEHNR, CDR2 FQNEAQ (reference sequence).

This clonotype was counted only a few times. The CDR3 nucleotides read TGTGCCAGCAGCTTTGGACAGGGCGTTGGAGAGACCCAGTACTTC. It encodes CASSFGQGVGETQYF. The chain carries TRBV7-9 and TRBJ2-5; 8 bases agree with TRBD1. CDR3 size: 15 residues. V dropped 3 bases and J dropped 4; count of bases not matched to a gene: 7. The V gene's germline CDR1 is SEHNR and CDR2 FQNEAQ (reference sequence).

CDR3 coding DNA: TGCAGTGCTGAAAACTTAGGGGACCAACCTCCGGACATTCAGTACTTC. This codes for CSAENLGDQPPDIQYF. The chain uses TRBV20-1 and TRBJ2-4; D is perhaps TRBD1 or TRBD2 (5 bases each). Germline values: CDR1 DFQATT, CDR2 SNEGSKA (reference sequence). The V and J ends lost 5 bases and 8 bases respectively, with 25 bases between them. This CDR3 region has 16 residues.

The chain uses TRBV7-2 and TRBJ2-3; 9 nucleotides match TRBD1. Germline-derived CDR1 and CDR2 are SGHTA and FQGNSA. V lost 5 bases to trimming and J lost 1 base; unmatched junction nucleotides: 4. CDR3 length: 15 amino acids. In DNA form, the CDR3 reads TGTGCCAGCAGCCTACAGGGGGCCCGCACAGATACGCAGTATTTT. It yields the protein CASSLQGARTDTQYF.

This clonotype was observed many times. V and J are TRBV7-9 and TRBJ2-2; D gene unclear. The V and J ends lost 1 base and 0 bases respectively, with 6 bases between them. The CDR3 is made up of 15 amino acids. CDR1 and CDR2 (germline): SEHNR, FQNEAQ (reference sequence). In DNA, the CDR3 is TGTGCCAGCAGCTTAGATGGCCCGAACACCGGGGAGCTGTTTTTT. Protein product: CASSLDGPNTGELFF.

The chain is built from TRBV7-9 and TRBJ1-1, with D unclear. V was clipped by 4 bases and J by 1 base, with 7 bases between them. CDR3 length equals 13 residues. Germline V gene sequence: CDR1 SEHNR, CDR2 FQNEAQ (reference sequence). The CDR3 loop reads CASSSSENTEAFF. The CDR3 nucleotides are TGTGCCAGCAGCTCCTCAGAGAACACTGAAGCTTTCTTT.

The CDR3, as DNA: TGTGCTAGTGGTTTGGTAGGAACGGGGGGGCAAGAGACCCAGTACTTC. Protein: CASGLVGTGGQETQYF. The gene calls are TRBV12-5 and TRBJ2-5, with 8 positions matching TRBD2. CDR3 size: 16 residues. With 0 bases clipped from V and 2 bases from J, the junction kept 5 bases outside the gene matches. CDR1 is LGHNT, CDR2 FRNRAP, per germline.

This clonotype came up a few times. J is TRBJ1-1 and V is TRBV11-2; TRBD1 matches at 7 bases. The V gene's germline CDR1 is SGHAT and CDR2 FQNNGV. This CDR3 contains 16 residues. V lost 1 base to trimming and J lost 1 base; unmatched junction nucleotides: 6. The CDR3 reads CASSLGTRGPNTEAFF. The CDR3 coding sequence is TGTGCCAGCAGCTTAGGCACAAGGGGGCCGAACACTGAAGCTTTCTTT. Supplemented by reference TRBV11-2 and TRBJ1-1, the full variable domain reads EAGVAQSPRYKIIEKRQSVAFWCNPISGHATLYWYQQILGQGPKLLIQFQNNGVVDDSQLPKDRFSAERLKGVDSTLKIQPAKLEDSAVYLCASSLGTRGPNTEAFFGQGTRLTVV.

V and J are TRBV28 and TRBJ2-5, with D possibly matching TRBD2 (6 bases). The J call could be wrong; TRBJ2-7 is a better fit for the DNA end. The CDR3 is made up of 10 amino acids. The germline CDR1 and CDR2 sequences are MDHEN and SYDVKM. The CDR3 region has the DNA TGTGCCAGCACGGGAGTCGAGCAGTACTTC. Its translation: CASTGVEQYF.

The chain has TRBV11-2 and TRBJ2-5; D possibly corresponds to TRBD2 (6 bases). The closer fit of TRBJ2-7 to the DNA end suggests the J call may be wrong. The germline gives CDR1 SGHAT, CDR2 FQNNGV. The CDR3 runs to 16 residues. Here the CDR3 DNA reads TGTGCCAGCAGCTTAGGATCGGACTACACTTCCTACGAGCAGTACTTC. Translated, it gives CASSLGSDYTSYEQYF.

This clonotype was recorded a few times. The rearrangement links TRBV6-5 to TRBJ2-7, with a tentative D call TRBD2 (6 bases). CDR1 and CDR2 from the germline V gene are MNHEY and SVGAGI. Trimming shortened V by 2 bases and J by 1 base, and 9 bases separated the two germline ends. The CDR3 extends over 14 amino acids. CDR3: CASSYGRGSYEQYF. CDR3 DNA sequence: TGTGCCAGCAGTTACGGCCGGGGGTCCTACGAGCAGTACTTC.